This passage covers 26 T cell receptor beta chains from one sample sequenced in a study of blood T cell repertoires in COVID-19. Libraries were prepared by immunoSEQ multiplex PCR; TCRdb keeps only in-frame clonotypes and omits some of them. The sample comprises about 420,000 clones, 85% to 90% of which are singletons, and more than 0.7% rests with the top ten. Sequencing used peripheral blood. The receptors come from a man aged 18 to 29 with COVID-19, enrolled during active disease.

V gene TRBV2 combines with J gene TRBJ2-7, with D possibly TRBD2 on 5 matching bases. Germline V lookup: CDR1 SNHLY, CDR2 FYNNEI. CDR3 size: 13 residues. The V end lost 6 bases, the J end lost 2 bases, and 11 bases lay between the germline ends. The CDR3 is CASREGAPYEQYF. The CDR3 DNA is TGTGCCAGCAGAGAGGGCGCGCCCTACGAGCAGTACTTC.

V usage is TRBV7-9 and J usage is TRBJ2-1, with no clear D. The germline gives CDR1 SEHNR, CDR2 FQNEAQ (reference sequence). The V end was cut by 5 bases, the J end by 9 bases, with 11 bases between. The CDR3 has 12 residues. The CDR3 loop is CASSPQVGEQFF. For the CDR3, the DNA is TGTGCCAGCAGCCCCCAGGTAGGTGAGCAGTTCTTC. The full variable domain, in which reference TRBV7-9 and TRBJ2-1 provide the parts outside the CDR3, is DTGVSQNPRHKITKRGQNVTFRCDPISEHNRLYWYRQTLGQGPEFLTYFQNEAQLEKSRLLSDRFSAERPKGSFSTLEIQRTEQGDSAMYLCASSPQVGEQFFGPGTRLTVL.

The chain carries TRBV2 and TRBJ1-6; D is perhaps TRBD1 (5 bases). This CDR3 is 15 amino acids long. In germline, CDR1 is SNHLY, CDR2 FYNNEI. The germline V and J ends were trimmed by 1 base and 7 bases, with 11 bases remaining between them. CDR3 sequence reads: CASSEEGRPNSPLHF. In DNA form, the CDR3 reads TGTGCCAGCAGTGAAGAGGGGAGGCCCAATTCACCCCTCCACTTT.

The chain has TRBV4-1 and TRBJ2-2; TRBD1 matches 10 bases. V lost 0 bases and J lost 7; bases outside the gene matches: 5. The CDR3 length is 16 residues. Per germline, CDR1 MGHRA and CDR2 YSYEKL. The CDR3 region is CASSQDGTGVGGELFF. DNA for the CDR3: TGCGCCAGCAGCCAAGACGGGACAGGGGTCGGCGGGGAGCTGTTTTTT.

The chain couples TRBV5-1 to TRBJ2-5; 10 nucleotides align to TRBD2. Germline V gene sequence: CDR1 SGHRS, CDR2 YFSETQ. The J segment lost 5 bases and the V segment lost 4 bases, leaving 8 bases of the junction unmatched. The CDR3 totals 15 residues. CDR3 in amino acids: CASSLERGGHETQYF. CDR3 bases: TGCGCCAGCAGCCTCGAGCGGGGGGGCCATGAGACCCAGTACTTC.

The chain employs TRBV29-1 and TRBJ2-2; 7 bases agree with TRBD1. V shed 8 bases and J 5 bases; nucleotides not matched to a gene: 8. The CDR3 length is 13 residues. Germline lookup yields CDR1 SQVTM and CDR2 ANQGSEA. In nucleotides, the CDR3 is TGCAGCTCACGGACAGGATTGACCGGGGAGCTGTTTTTT. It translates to CSSRTGLTGELFF.

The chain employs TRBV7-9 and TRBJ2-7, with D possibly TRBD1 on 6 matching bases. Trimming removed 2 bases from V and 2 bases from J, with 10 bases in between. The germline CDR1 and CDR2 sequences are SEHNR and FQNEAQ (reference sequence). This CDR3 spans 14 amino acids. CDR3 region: CASSLWDTTYEQYF. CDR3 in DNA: TGTGCCAGCAGCTTATGGGACACAACCTACGAGCAGTACTTC.

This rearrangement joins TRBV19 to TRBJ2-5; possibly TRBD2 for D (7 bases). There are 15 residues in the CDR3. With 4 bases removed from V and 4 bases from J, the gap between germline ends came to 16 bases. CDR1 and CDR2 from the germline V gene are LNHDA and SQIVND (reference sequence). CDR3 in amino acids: CASSKRHRGGETQYF. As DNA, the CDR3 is TGTGCCAGTAGTAAACGACATAGGGGGGGAGAGACCCAGTACTTC.

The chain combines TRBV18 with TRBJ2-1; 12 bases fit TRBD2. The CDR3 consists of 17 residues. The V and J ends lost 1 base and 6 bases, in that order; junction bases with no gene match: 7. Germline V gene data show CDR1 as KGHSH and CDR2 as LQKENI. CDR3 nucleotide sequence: TGTGCCAGCTCACCACAGGTACTAGCGGGGGGTGCCAATGAGCAGTTCTTC. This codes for CASSPQVLAGGANEQFF.

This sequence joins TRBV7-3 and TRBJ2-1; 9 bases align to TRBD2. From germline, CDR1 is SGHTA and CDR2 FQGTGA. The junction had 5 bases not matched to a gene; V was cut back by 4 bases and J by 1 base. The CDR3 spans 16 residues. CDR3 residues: CASSSLAGASYNEQFF. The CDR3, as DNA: TGTGCCAGCAGCTCCTTAGCGGGAGCTTCCTACAATGAGCAGTTCTTC. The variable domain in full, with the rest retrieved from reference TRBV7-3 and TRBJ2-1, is GAGVSQTPSNKVTEKGKYVELRCDPISGHTALYWYRQSLGQGPEFLIYFQGTGAADDSGLPNDRFFAVRPEGSVSTLKIQRTERGDSAVYLCASSSLAGASYNEQFFGPGTRLTVL.

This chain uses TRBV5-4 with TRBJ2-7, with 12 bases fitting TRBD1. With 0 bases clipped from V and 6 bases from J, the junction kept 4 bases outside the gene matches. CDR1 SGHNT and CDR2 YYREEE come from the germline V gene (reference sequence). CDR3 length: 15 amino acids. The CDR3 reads CASSLGGTGGFEQYF. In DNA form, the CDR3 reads TGTGCCAGCAGCTTGGGGGGGACAGGGGGCTTCGAGCAGTACTTC.

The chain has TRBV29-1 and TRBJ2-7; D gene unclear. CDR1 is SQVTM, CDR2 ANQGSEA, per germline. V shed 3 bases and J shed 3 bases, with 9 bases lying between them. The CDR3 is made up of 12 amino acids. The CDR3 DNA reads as TGCAGCGTTGAGTCGGTCGGCTACGAGCAGTACTTC. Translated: CSVESVGYEQYF.

The CDR3 reads CASSYAPTSGSYNEQFF. The CDR3 DNA is TGTGCCAGCAGTTACGCCCCCACTAGCGGCTCCTACAATGAGCAGTTCTTC. The V call is TRBV6-2 or TRBV6-3, the J call TRBJ2-1; 8 bases agree with TRBD2. The CDR3 spans 17 residues. Germline loops: CDR1 MNHEY, CDR2 SVGEGT. Germline trimming cut 2 bases from V and 0 bases from J; bases unmatched to any gene: 6.

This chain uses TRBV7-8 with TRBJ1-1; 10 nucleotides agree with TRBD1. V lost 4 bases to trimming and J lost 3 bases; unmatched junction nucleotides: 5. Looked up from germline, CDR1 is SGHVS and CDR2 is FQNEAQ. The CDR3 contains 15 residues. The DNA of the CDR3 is TGTGCCAGCAGCTACCTGACAGGGGGCTACACTGAAGCTTTCTTT. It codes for CASSYLTGGYTEAFF.

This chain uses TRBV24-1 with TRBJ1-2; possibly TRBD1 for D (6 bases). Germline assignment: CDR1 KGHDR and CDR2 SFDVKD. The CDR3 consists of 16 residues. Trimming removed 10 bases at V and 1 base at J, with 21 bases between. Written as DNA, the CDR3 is TGTGCCACGCAACGATTACCCGGACAGTTTAACTATGGCTACACCTTC. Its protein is CATQRLPGQFNYGYTF.

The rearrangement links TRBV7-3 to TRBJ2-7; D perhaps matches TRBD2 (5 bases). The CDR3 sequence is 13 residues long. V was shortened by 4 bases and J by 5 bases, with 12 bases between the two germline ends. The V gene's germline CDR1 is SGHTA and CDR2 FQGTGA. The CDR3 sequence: CASSSSGSHEQYF. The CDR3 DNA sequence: TGTGCCAGCAGCTCCTCGGGGAGCCACGAGCAGTACTTC. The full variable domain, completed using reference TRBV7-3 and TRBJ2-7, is GAGVSQTPSNKVTEKGKYVELRCDPISGHTALYWYRQSLGQGPEFLIYFQGTGAADDSGLPNDRFFAVRPEGSVSTLKIQRTERGDSAVYLCASSSSGSHEQYFGPGTRLTVT.

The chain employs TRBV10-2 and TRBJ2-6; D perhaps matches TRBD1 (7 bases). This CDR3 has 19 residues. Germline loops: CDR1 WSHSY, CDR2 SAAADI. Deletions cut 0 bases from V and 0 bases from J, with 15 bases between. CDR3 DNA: TGCGCCAGCAGTGAGTCGCGGGGACAGCCGAACTCTGGGGCCAACGTCCTGACTTTC. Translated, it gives CASSESRGQPNSGANVLTF.

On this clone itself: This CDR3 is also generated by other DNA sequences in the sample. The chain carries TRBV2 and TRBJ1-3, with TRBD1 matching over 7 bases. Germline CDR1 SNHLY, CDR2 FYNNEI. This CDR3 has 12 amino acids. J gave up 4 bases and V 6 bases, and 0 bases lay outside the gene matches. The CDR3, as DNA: TGTGCCAGCAGGGACAGGGGAAACACCATATATTTT. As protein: CASRDRGNTIYF.

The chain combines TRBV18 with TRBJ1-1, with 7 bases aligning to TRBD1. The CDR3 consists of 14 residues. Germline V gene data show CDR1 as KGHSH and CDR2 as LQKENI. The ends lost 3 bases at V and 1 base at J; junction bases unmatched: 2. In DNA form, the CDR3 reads TGTGCCAGCTCACCGACAGGGAGGAACACTGAAGCTTTCTTT. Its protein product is CASSPTGRNTEAFF.

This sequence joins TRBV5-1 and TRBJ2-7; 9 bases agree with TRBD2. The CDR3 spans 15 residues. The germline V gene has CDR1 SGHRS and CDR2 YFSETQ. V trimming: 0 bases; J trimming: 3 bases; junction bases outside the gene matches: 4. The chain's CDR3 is CASSLASSGIYEQYF. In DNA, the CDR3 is TGCGCCAGCAGCTTGGCGTCTAGCGGGATCTACGAGCAGTACTTC.

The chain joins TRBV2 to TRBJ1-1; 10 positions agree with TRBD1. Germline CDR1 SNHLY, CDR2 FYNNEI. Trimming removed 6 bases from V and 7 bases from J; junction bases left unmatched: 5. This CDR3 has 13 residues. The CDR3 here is CASSGTGASEAFF. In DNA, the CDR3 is TGTGCCAGCAGCGGGACAGGGGCGAGTGAAGCTTTCTTT.

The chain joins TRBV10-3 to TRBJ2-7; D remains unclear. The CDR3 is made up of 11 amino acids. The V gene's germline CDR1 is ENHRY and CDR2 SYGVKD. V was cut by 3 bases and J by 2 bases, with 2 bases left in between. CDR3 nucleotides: TGTGCCATCAGTGACACCTACGAGCAGTACTTC. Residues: CAISDTYEQYF.

This CDR3 reads CASSLGQINTEAFF. The CDR3, as DNA: TGTGCCAGCAGCTTGGGACAGATCAACACTGAAGCTTTCTTT. The chain has TRBV5-4 and TRBJ1-1; TRBD1 might be the D (5 bases). Germline assignment: CDR1 SGHNT and CDR2 YYREEE (reference sequence). The CDR3 sequence is 14 residues long. V was clipped by 0 bases and J by 2 bases, with 8 bases between them.

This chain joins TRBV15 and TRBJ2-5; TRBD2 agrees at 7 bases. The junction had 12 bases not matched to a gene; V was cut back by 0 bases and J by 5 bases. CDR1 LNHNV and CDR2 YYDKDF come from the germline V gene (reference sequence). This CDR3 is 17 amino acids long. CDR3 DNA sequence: TGTGCCACCAGCAGAGATAGGGGTCGCGGGGGATTCGAGACCCAGTACTTC. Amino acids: CATSRDRGRGGFETQYF.

The CDR3 reads CASSQGSNEKLFF. The CDR3 coding sequence is TGTGCCAGCTCACAGGGCTCTAATGAAAAACTGTTTTTT. The V call is TRBV25-1, the J call TRBJ1-4; a weak D match, TRBD1 (6 bases). Trimming stripped 8 bases from V and 3 bases from J, with 10 bases between. Germline CDR1 and CDR2: MGHDK and SYGVNS. The CDR3 covers 13 residues.

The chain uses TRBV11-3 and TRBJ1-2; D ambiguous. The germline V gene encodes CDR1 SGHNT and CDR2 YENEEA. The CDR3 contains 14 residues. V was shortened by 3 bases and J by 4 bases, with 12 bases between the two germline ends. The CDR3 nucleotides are TGTGCCAGCAGCTTGGGCAGGTTGGGCTATGGCTACACCTTC. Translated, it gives CASSLGRLGYGYTF.